This T cell receptor (beta chain) was recorded in a study of neurological immune-mediated disorders. Broader study findings: Healthy controls had more TCR clonal expansion than multiple sclerosis, which showed the least, whereas HTLV-1-associated myelopathy showed the most.

Source material was 2 million unsorted PBMCs, stored at -80 °C in RNAlater. Synthesis of cDNA used 5'RACE (with 10-nucleotide random UMIs). From 15-18 subjects, each sequencing run yielded over 190 million TCR-beta sequences. TCRdb re-derived calls from the 5' RACE reads in MiXCR, one entry per CDR3 protein. The table lists more than 45,000 distinct CDR3 sequences, about 3.7% of them singletons. Germline CDR1 SGHRS, CDR2 YFSETQ. The CDR3 loop spans 15 amino acids. Trimming shortened V by 4 bases and J by 0 bases, and 8 bases separated the two germline ends. This clonotype was picked up many times. Antigen unknown.

The TCR originated in a man in his forties with multiple sclerosis. The chain carries TRBV5-1 and TRBJ2-6; D is unclear. Sequenced: PBMCs. CDR3 sequence reads: CASSPESSGANVLTF. The CDR3 nucleotides are TGCGCCAGCAGCCCTGAAAGCTCTGGGGCCAACGTCCTGACTTTC.